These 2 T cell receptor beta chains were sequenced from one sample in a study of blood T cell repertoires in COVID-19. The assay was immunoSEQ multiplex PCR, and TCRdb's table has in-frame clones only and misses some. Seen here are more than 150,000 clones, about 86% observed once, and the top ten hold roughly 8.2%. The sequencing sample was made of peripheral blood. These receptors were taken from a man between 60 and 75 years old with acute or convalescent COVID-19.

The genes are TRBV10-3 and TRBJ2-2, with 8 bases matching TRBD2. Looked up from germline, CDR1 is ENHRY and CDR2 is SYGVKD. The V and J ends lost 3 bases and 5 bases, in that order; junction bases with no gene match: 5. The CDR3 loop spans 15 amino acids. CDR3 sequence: CAISERLATTGELFF. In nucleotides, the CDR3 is TGTGCCATCAGTGAACGACTAGCGACGACCGGGGAGCTGTTTTTT.

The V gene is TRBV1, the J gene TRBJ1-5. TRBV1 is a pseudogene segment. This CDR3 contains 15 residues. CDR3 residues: CTSSQEAPSGQPQHF. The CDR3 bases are TGCACCAGCAGCCAAGAGGCTCCCTCGGGGCAGCCCCAGCATTTT.